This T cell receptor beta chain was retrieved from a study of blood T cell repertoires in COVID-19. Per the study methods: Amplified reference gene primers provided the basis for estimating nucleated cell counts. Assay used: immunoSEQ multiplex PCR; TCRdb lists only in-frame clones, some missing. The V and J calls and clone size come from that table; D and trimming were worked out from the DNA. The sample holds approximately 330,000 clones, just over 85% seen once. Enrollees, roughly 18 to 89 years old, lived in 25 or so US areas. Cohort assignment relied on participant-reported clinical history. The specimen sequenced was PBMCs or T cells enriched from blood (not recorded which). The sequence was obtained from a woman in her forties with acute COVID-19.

DNA of the CDR3: TGCGCCAGCAGCCGCGGGGGCGAATCTTCCTACGAGCAGTACTTC. Translated: CASSRGGESSYEQYF. V gene TRBV4-3 combines with J gene TRBJ2-7, with D perhaps matching TRBD2 (7 bases). Trimming pared 4 bases from V and 1 base from J, leaving 14 bases between. Germline V gene sequence: CDR1 LGHNA, CDR2 YSLEER. The CDR3 spans 15 residues.